This TCR beta chain was profiled in a study of post-analysis software for immune sequencing data. Unique molecular identifiers were built into the TCR beta cDNA libraries. One entry per CDR3 protein results from TCRdb running MiXCR on the PCR reads. The table includes about 430,000 distinct CDR3 sequences, 39% detected once. Sequenced material: blood. This TCR came from a girl aged 2 to 9 with multiple sclerosis.

CDR3 coding DNA: TGTGCCAGCAGCCCCTTAGAGGGGGCAACTAATGAAAAACTGTTTTTT. Amino acids: CASSPLEGATNEKLFF. V and J are TRBV5-5 and TRBJ1-4, with a weak D call TRBD1 (6 bases). V was pared by 4 bases and J by 0 bases, with 13 bases between. The V gene's germline CDR1 is SGHKS and CDR2 YYEKEE (reference sequence). The CDR3 totals 16 residues.